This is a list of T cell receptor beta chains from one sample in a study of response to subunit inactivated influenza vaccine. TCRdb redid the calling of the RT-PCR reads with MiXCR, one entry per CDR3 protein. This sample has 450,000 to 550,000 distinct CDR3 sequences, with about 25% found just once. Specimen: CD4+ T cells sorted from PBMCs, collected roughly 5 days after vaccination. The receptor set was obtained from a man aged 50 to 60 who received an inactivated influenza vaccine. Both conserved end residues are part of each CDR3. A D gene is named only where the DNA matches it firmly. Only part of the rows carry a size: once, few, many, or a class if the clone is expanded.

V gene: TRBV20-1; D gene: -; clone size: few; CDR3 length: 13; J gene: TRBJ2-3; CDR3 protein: CSAKLGSTDTQYF; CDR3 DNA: TGCAGTGCCAAACTAGGGAGCACAGATACGCAGTATTTT
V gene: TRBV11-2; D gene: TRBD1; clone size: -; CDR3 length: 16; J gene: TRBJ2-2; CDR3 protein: CASSLMGQKNTGELFF; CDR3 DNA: TGTGCCAGCAGCCTCATGGGACAGAAGAACACCGGGGAGCTGTTTTTT
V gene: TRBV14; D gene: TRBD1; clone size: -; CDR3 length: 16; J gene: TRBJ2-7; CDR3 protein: CASSQELPGQAYEQYF; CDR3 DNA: TGTGCCAGCAGCCAAGAGCTACCGGGACAGGCCTACGAGCAGTACTTC
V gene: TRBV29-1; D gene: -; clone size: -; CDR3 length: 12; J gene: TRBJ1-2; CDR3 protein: CSVEIGRYGYTF; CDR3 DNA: TGCAGCGTTGAAATCGGAAGGTATGGCTACACCTTC
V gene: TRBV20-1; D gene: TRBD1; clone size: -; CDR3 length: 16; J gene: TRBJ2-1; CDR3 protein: CSAKDSGQGAYNEQFF; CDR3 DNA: TGCAGTGCTAAAGACTCGGGACAGGGGGCTTACAATGAGCAGTTCTTC
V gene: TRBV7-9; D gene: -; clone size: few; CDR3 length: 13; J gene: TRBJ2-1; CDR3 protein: CASSSRIINEQFF; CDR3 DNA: TGTGCCAGCAGCTCGCGCATAATTAATGAGCAGTTCTTC
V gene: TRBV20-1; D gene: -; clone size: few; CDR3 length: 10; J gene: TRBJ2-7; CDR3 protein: CSALKMEQYF; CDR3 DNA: TGCAGCGCGTTAAAAATGGAGCAGTACTTC
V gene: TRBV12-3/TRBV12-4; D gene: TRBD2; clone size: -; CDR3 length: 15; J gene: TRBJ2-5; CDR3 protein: CARRPSGGYTETQYF; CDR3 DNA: TGTGCCAGAAGACCTAGCGGGGGATATACGGAGACCCAGTACTTC
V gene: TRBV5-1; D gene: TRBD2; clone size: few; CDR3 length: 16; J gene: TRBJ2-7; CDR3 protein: CASSLAGRGSSYEQYF; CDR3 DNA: TGCGCCAGCAGCTTGGCCGGTCGCGGGAGCTCCTACGAGCAGTACTTC
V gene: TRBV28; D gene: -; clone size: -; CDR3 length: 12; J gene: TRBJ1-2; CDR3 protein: CATLVPPYGYTF; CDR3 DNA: TGTGCCACCCTCGTTCCCCCCTATGGCTACACCTTC
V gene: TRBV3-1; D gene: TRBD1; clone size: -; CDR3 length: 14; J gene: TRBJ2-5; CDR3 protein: CASSHRQGWETQYF; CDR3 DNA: TGTGCCAGCAGCCACCGACAGGGATGGGAGACCCAGTACTTC
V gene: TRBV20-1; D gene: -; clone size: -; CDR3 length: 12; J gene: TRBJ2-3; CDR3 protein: CSATDSTDTQYF; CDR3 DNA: TGCAGTGCTACGGACTCCACAGATACGCAGTATTTT
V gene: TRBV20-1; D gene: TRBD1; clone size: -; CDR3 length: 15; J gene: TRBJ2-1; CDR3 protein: CSANHLGQGANEQFF; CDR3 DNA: TGCAGTGCTAACCACCTGGGACAGGGGGCAAATGAGCAGTTCTTC
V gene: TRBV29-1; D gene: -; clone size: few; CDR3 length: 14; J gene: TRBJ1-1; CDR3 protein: CSVEDRRTNTEAFF; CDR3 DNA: TGCAGCGTTGAAGATAGGCGGACGAACACTGAAGCTTTCTTT
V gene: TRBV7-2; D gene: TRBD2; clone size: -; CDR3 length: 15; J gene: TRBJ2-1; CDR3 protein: CASSLGRAGMNEQFF; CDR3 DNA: TGTGCCAGCAGCTTAGGTCGAGCGGGAATGAATGAGCAGTTCTTC
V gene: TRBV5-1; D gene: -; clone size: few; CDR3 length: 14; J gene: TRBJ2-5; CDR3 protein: CASSPQASGETQYF; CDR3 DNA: TGCGCCAGCTCGCCCCAAGCGTCGGGTGAGACCCAGTACTTC
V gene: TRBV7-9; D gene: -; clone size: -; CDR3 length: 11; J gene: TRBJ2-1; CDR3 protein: CASSLDQEQFF; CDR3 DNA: TGTGCCAGCAGCTTAGATCAGGAGCAGTTCTTC
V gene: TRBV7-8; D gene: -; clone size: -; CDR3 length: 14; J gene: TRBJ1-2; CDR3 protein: CASSLGPQDYGYTF; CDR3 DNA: TGTGCCAGCAGCTTAGGCCCACAGGACTATGGCTACACCTTC
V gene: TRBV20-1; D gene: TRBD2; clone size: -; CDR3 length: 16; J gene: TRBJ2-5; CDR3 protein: CSASRSGGKLGETQYF; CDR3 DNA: TGCAGTGCTAGTCGTAGCGGGGGAAAATTAGGAGAGACCCAGTACTTC
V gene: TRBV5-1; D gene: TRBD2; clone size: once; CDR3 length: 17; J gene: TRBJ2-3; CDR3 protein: CASSLGLAGSSTDTQYF; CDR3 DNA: TGCGCCAGCAGCTTGGGACTAGCGGGTTCTAGCACAGATACGCAGTATTTT
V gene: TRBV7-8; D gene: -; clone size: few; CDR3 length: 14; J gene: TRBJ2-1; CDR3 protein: CASSNRALLREQFF; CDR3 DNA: TGTGCCAGCAGCAACCGGGCCCTTCTTCGTGAGCAGTTCTTC
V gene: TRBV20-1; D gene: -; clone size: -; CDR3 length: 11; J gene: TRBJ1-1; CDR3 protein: CSAEAVTEAFF; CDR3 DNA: TGCAGTGCTGAAGCCGTCACTGAAGCTTTCTTT
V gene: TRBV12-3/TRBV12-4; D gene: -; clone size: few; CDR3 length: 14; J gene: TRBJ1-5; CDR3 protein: CASARESSNQPQHF; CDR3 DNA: TGTGCCAGCGCCCGAGAATCCTCCAATCAGCCCCAGCATTTT
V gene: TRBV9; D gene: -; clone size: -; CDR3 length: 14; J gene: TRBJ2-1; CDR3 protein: CASSPTGTNNEQFF; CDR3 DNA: TGTGCCAGCAGCCCGACAGGGACTAACAATGAGCAGTTCTTC
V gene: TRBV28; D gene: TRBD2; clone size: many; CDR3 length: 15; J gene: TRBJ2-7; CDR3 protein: CASSGAGTSSNEQYF; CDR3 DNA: TGTGCCAGCAGTGGTGCAGGGACTAGCTCGAACGAGCAGTACTTC
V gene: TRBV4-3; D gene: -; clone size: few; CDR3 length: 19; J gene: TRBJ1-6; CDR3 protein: CASSQVYVSEAVLNSPLHF; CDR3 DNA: TGCGCCAGCAGCCAAGTTTACGTTTCTGAGGCGGTACTGAATTCACCCCTCCACTTT
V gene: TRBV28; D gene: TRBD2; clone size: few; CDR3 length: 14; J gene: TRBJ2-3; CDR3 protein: CASSLMTGGDTQYF; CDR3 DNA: TGTGCCAGCAGTTTAATGACGGGAGGAGATACGCAGTATTTT
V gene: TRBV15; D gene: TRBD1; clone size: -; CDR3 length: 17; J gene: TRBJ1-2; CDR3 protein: CATSRGVVGQGAAGYTF; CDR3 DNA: TGTGCCACCAGCAGAGGCGTAGTGGGGCAGGGGGCTGCTGGCTACACCTTC
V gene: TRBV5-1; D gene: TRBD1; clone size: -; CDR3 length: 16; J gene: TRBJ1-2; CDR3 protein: CASRNSPGQGNYGYTF; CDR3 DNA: TGCGCCAGCAGGAACAGTCCGGGACAGGGGAACTATGGCTACACCTTC
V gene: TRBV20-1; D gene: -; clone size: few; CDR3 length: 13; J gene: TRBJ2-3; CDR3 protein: CSASMGSTDTQYF; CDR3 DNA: TGCAGTGCTAGTATGGGGAGCACAGATACGCAGTATTTT
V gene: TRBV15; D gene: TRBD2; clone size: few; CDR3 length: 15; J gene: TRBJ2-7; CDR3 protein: CATSRDGGDRYEQYF; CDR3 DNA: TGTGCCACCAGCAGAGATGGGGGGGATAGGTACGAGCAGTACTTC
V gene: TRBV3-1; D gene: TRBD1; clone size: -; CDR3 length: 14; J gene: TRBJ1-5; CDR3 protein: CASRGTGSNQPQHF; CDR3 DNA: TGTGCCAGCAGGGGGACAGGAAGCAATCAGCCCCAGCATTTT
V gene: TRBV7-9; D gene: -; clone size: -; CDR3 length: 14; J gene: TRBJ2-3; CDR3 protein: CASSLQAGTDTQYF; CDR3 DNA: TGTGCCAGCAGCTTGCAGGCCGGCACAGATACGCAGTATTTT
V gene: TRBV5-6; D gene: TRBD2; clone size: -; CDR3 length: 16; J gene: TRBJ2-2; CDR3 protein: CASSLRAGANTGELFF; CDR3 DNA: TGTGCCAGCAGCTTGAGAGCGGGGGCCAACACCGGGGAGCTGTTTTTT
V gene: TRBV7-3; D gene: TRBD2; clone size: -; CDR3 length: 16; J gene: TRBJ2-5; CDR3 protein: CASSLGLAGRGETQYF; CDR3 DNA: TGTGCCAGCAGCTTGGGACTAGCGGGAAGGGGAGAGACCCAGTACTTC
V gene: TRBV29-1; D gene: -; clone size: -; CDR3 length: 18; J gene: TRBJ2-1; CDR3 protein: CSVGGRDGFSVHSYEQFF; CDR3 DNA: TGCAGCGTTGGGGGGCGGGATGGATTCTCTGTCCATTCATATGAGCAGTTCTTC
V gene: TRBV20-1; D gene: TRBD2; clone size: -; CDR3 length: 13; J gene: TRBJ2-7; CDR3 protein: CSAVAGPTYEQYF; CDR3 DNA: TGCAGTGCTGTAGCGGGACCGACCTACGAGCAGTACTTC
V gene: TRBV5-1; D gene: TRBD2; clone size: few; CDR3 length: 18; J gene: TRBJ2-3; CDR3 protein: CASSLVGLAGGLTDTQYF; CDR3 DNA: TGCGCCAGCAGCTTGGTAGGACTAGCGGGGGGCCTCACAGATACGCAGTATTTT
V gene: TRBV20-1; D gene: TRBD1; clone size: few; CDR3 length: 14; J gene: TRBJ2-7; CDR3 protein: CSALQGPARGEQYF; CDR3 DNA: TGCAGTGCGCTACAGGGGCCCGCTAGGGGCGAGCAGTACTTC
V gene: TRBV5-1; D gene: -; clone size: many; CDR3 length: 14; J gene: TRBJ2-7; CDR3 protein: CASSFGGSGYEQYF; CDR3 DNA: TGCGCCAGCAGCTTTGGAGGGAGTGGCTACGAGCAGTACTTC
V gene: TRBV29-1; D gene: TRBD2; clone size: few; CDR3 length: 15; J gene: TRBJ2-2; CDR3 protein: CSVGTSGTHGGELFF; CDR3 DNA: TGCAGCGTTGGGACTAGCGGGACCCACGGCGGGGAGCTGTTTTTT
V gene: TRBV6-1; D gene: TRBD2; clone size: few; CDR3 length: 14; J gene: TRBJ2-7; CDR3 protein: CASMRTSGSYEQYF; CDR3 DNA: TGTGCCAGCATGAGGACTAGCGGGTCTTACGAGCAGTACTTC
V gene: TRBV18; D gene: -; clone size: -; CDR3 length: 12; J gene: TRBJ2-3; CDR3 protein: CASARFTDTQYF; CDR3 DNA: TGTGCCAGCGCACGGTTCACAGATACGCAGTATTTT
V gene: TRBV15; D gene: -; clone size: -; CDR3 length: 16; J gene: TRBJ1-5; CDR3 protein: CATSRGDGALNQPQHF; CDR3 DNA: TGTGCCACCAGCAGAGGTGACGGGGCCCTCAATCAGCCCCAGCATTTT
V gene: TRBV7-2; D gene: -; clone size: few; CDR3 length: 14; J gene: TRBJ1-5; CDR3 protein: CASSLTQSNQPQHF; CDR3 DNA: TGTGCCAGCAGCTTAACACAGAGCAATCAGCCCCAGCATTTT
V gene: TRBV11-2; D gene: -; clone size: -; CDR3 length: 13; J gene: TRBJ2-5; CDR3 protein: CASSSGPGETQYF; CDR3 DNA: TGTGCCAGCAGTTCCGGGCCCGGGGAGACCCAGTACTTC
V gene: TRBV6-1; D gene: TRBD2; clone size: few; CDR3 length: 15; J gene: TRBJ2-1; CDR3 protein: CASSSGGGVYNEQFF; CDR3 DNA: TGTGCCAGCAGTAGTGGGGGGGGAGTCTACAATGAGCAGTTCTTC